This T cell receptor beta chain emerged from a study of response to subunit inactivated influenza vaccine. This clonotype was found many times. Its antigen is not known. Findings of the study overall: Authors suggested each seasonal influenza vaccination recruits few new T cells.

Via MiXCR, TCRdb re-called the RT-PCR reads, giving one row per CDR3 protein. The top ten hold 10% to 13% of the sample, which has 530,000 or so distinct CDR3 sequences, roughly 10% seen once. This TCR derives from a man in his fifties or sixties who received an inactivated influenza vaccine. The specimen comprised PBMCs from blood, sampled on the day of vaccination.

CDR3 loop: CASSLTRGTQYF. CDR3 sequence (DNA): TGTGCCAGCAGTCTCACCCGAGGTACGCAGTATTTT. The chain recombines TRBV28 with TRBJ2-3; D not certain. Germline loops: CDR1 MDHEN, CDR2 SYDVKM. The CDR3 has 12 amino acids. The V gene lost 5 bases and the J gene lost 8 bases, with 11 bases spanning the gap.